The rows below give T cell receptor beta chains drawn from one sample of a study of cytomegalovirus exposure and HLA in healthy donors. Assay: immunoSEQ multiplex PCR; the TCRdb copy retains only in-frame clones and omits some. The data contain around 140,000 clones, 80% to 90% of them seen just once; the ten biggest clones take up 0.95% to 1.5%. Specimen: PBMCs. These receptors came from a woman aged 18 to 35 in good health and CMV-seronegative. The conserved cysteine and the conserved F or W are not part of the CDR3 here. The size entry is marked missing in some rows and otherwise reads once, few, many or a size class.

v_call	j_call	clone_size	cdr3_aa
TRBV18	TRBJ2-3	.	ASSLKLRGTDTQY
TRBV7-6	TRBJ1-1	.	ASSPRTGDMNTEAF
TRBV5-1	TRBJ1-1	.	ASSWGTGITAEAF
TRBV9	TRBJ2-7	.	ATHISTGTGG
TRBV2	TRBJ2-7	few	ASKGTPYEQY
TRBV2	TRBJ2-2	.	ASLVRTSTGELF
TRBV27	TRBJ2-5	.	ASSLRGQETQY
TRBV5-1	TRBJ2-5	.	ASSLAGETQY
TRBV6-5	TRBJ2-7	once	ASSLGVTYEQY
TRBV10-3	TRBJ2-7	.	AIKAEGTVDEQY
TRBV5-1	TRBJ2-1	once	ASSFGGGDEQF
TRBV19	TRBJ1-5	.	ASSRATDSNQPQH
TRBV7-6	TRBJ2-5	.	ASSFSGGAQRTQY
TRBV9	TRBJ1-5	.	ASSPNTVGTSQH
TRBV6-1	TRBJ2-3	.	AMRLTQY
TRBV18	TRBJ2-5	.	ASSRRTAQETQY
TRBV10-2	TRBJ2-5	.	ASSGNSQETQY
TRBV12-5	TRBJ1-2	once	ASGAGGARSGYT
TRBV5-5	TRBJ1-6	.	ASKHDGLYNSPLH
TRBV6-5	TRBJ1-1	.	ASSSLRQGFGTEAF
TRBV5-6	TRBJ2-3	.	ASSWGGDTQY
TRBV2	TRBJ1-3	.	ASSARDTRSGNTIY
TRBV11-3	TRBJ2-1	.	ASSLESGTPYNEQF
TRBV18	TRBJ2-3	.	ASSQTRTDTQY
TRBV7-6	TRBJ2-5	.	ASSLFSSGGRETQY
TRBV5-1	TRBJ2-2	.	ASSSGNTQTGELF
TRBV6-1	TRBJ1-3	.	ASSEARDGGVRNTIY
TRBV15	TRBJ2-7	.	ATSRDLGQGSYEQY
TRBV10-3	TRBJ1-1	.	AITGTMNTEAF
TRBV5-1	TRBJ2-1	.	ASSLPADYNEQF
TRBV11-2	TRBJ2-1	.	ASSSGTGEQF
TRBV6-5	TRBJ1-2	.	ASSRQGLIYGYT
TRBV7-3	TRBJ1-6	.	ASSLLGTGNSPLH
TRBV5-1	TRBJ1-5	.	ASSPADGRNQPQH
TRBV6-5	TRBJ1-5	.	ASSSNRDTNQPQH
TRBV2	TRBJ2-1	.	ASSDPGLAGVGEQF
TRBV6-6	TRBJ2-1	.	ASSYRGDEQF
TRBV29-1	TRBJ1-2	few	SVERSQGAGYT
TRBV6-1	TRBJ1-1	.	ASIGEYGTEAF
TRBV15	TRBJ2-3	.	ATIDLISGANTDTQY
TRBV2	TRBJ1-4	.	ASTSATNEKLF
TRBV5-1	TRBJ2-3	.	ASRPGTSGVVDTQY
TRBV6-5	TRBJ2-7	.	ASSPDRGDEQY
TRBV12-5	TRBJ1-2	.	ASSDSRGYT
TRBV4-1	TRBJ2-2	.	ASRHTGIDTGELF
TRBV28	TRBJ1-5	.	ASSLSHGPLSNQPQH
TRBV7-8	TRBJ1-6	.	ASSLLFGSGGTNSPLH
TRBV9	TRBJ2-3	.	ASSVVLTDTQY
TRBV7-3	TRBJ2-2	.	ASSFNRDTGELF
TRBV5-8	TRBJ1-2	.	ASSLEGARGYT
TRBV5-4	TRBJ2-7	.	ASSLESREQY